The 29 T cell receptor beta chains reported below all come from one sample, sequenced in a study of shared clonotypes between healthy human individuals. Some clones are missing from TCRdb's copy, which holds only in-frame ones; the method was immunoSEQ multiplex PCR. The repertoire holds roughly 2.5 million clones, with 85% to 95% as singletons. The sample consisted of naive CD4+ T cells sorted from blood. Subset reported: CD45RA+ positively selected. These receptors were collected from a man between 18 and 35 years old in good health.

CDR3 residues: CASRRTGGQHSPLHF. As DNA, the CDR3 is TGTGCCAGCAGGCGGACAGGGGGCCAACATTCACCCCTCCACTTT. The V gene is TRBV6-5, the J gene TRBJ1-6; TRBD1 matches at 11 bases. V shed 6 bases and J 8 bases; nucleotides not matched to a gene: 6. Germline lookup yields CDR1 MNHEY and CDR2 SVGAGI. The CDR3 is made up of 15 amino acids.

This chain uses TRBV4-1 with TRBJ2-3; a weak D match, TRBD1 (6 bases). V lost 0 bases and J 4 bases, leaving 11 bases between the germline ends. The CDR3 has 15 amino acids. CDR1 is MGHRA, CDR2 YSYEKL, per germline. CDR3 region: CASSQDGTRPDTQYF. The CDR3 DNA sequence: TGCGCCAGCAGCCAAGATGGGACAAGGCCAGATACGCAGTATTTT.

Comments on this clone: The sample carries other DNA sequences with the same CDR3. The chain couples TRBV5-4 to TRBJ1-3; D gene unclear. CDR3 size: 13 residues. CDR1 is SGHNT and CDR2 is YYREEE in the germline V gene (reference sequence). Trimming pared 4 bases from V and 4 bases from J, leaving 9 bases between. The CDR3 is CASSPPTGNTIYF. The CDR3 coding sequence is TGTGCCAGCAGCCCGCCTACAGGAAACACCATATATTTT.

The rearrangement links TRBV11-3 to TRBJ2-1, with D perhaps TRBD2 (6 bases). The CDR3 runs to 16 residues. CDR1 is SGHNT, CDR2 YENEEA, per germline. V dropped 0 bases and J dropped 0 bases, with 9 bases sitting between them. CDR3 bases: TGTGCCAGCAGCTTAGATAGCGGCTACTCCTACAATGAGCAGTTCTTC. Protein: CASSLDSGYSYNEQFF.

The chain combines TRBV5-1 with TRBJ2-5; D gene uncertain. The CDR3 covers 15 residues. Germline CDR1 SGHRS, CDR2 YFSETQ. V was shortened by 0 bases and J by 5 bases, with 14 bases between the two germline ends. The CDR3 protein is CASSLAVEIRETQYF. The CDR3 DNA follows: TGCGCCAGCAGCTTGGCCGTTGAGATACGGGAGACCCAGTACTTC.

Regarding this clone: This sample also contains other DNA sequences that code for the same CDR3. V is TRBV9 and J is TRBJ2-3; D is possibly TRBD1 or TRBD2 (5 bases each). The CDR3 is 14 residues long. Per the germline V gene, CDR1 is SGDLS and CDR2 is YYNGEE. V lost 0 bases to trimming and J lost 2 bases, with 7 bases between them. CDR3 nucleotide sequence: TGTGCCAGCAGCGTAGATGGGACCACAGATACGCAGTATTTT. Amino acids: CASSVDGTTDTQYF.

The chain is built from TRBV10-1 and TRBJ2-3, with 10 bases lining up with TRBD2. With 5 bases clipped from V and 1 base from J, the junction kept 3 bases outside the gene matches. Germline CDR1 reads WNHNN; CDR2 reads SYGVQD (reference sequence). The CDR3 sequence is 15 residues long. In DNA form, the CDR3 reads TGCGCCAGCAGTCCTAGCGGGAGAGGCACAGATACGCAGTATTTT. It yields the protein CASSPSGRGTDTQYF.

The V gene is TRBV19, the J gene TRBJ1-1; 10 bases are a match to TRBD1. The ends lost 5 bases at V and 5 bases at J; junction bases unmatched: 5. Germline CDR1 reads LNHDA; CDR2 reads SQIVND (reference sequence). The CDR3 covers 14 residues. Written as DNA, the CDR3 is TGTGCCAGTAGTGAGGGACAGGGGTTTACTGAAGCTTTCTTT. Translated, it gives CASSEGQGFTEAFF.

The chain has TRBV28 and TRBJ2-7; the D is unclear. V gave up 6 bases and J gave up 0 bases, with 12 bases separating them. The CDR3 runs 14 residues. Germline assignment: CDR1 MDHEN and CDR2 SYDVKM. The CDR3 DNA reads TGTGCCAGCAGCCTGACACTACTCTCCTACGAGCAGTACTTC. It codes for CASSLTLLSYEQYF.

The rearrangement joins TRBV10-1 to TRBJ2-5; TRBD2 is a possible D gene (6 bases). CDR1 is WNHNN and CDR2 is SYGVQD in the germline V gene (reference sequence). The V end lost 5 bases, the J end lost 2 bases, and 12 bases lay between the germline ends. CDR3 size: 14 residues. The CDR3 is CASSSSGTQETQYF. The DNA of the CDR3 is TGCGCCAGCAGTTCCTCCGGGACTCAAGAGACCCAGTACTTC.

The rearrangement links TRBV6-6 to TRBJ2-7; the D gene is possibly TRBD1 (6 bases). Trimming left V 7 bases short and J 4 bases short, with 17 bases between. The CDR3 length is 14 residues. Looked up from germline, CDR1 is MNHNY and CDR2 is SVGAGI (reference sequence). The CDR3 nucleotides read TGTGCCAGCACCCTAAGTCAGGGGATTTACGAGCAGTACTTC. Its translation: CASTLSQGIYEQYF.

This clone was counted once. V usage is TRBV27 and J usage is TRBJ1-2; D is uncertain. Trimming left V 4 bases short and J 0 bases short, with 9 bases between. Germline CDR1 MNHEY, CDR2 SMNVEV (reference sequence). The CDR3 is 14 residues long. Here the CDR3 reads CASSSTSSNYGYTF. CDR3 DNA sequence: TGTGCCAGCAGTTCGACCAGTTCTAACTATGGCTACACCTTC.

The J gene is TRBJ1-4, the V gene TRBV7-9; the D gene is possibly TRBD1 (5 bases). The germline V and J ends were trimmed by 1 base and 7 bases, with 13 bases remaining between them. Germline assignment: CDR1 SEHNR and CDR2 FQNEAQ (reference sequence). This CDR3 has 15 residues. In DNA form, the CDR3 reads TGTGCCAGCAGCTTAGATTCGGGTGGGGGTGAAAAACTGTTTTTT. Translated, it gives CASSLDSGGGEKLFF.

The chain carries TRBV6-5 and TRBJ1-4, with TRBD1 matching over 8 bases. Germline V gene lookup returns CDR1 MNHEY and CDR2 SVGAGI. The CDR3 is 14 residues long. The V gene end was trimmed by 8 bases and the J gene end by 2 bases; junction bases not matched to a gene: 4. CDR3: CASGQGGTNEKLFF. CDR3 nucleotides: TGTGCCAGCGGACAGGGTGGGACTAATGAAAAACTGTTTTTT.

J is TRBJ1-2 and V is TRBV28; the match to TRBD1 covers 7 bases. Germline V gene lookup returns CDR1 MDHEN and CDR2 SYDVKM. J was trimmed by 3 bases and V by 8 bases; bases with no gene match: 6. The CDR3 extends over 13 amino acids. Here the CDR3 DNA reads TGTGCCAGCGGCTCACAGGGGTACTATGGCTACACCTTC. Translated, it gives CASGSQGYYGYTF.

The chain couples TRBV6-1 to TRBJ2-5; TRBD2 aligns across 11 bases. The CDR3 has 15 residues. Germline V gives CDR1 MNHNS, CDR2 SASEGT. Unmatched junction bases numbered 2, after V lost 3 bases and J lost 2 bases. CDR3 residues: CASSDASGGQETQYF. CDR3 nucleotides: TGTGCCAGCAGTGACGCTAGCGGGGGGCAAGAGACCCAGTACTTC.

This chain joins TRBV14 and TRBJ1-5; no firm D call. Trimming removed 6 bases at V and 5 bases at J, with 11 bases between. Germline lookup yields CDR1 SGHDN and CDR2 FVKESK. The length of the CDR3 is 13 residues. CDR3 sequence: CASSLGLDQPQHF. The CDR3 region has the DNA TGTGCCAGCAGTCTTGGACTGGATCAGCCCCAGCATTTT.

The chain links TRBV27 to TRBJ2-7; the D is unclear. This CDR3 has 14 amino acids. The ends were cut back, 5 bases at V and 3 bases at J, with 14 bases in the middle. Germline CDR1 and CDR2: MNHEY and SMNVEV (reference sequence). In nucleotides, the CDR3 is TGTGCCAGCAGTCCCGGCATGACCTTCTACGAGCAGTACTTC. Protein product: CASSPGMTFYEQYF.

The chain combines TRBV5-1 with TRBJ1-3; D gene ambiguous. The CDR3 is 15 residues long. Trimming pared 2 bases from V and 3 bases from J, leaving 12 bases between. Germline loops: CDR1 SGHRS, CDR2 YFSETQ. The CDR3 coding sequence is TGCGCCAGCAGCTTAAGTGGAGTCTTTGGAAACACCATATATTTT. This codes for CASSLSGVFGNTIYF.

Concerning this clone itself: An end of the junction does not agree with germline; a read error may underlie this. The CDR3 reads CASSKAGTSDIREQYF. Written as DNA, the CDR3 is TGTGCCAGCAGTAAAGCCGGGACTAGCGACATCAGGGAGCAGTACTTC. This chain joins TRBV6-1 and TRBJ2-7; 10 bases align to TRBD2. Germline CDR1 is MNHNS and CDR2 is SASEGT. The CDR3 extends over 16 amino acids.

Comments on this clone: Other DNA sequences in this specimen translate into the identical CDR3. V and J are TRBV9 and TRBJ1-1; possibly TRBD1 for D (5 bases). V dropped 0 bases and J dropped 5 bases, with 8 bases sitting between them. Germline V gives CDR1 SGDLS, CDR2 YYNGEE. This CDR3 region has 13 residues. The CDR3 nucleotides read TGTGCCAGCAGCGTAGTCGAGGGGACTGAAGCTTTCTTT. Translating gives CASSVVEGTEAFF.

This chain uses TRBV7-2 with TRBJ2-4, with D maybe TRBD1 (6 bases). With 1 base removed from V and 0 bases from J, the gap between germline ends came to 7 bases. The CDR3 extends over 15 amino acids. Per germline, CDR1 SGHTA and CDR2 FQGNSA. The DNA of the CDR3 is TGTGCCAGCAGCTTAGGGGGGCCAGCCAAAAACATTCAGTACTTC. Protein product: CASSLGGPAKNIQYF.

CDR3 protein: CASSEGSGTDTQYF. Written as DNA, the CDR3 is TGCGCCAGCAGTGAGGGCAGCGGCACAGATACGCAGTATTTT. The chain is built from TRBV10-1 and TRBJ2-3; D remains unclear. The CDR3 sequence is 14 residues long. In germline, CDR1 is WNHNN, CDR2 SYGVQD (reference sequence). Trimming removed 2 bases from V and 1 base from J, with 7 bases in between.

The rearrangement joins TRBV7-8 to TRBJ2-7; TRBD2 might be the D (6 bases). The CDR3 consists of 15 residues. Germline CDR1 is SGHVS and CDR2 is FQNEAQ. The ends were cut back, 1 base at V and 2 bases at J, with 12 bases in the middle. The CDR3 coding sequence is TGTGCCAGCAGCTTAGTTTATCGGGGGACCTACGAGCAGTACTTC. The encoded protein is CASSLVYRGTYEQYF.

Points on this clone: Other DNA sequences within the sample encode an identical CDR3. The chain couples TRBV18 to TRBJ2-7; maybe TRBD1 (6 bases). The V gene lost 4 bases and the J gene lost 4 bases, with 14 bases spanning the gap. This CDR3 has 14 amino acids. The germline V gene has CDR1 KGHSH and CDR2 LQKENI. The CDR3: CASSRGQGSYEQYF. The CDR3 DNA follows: TGTGCCAGCTCACGGGGGCAGGGTTCGTACGAGCAGTACTTC.

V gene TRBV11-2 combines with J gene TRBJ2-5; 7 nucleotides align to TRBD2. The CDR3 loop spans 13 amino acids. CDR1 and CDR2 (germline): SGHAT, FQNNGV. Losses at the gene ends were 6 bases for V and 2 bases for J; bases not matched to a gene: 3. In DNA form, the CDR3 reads TGTGCCAGCAGGGGGGGGATTCAAGAGACCCAGTACTTC. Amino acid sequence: CASRGGIQETQYF.

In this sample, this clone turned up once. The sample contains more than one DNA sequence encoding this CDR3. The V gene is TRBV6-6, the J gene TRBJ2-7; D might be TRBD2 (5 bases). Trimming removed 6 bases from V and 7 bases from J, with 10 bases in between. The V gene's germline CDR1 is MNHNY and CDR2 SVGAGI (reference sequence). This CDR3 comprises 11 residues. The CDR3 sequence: CASRGTGEQYF. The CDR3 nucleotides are TGTGCCAGCAGGGGTACGGGGGAGCAGTACTTC.

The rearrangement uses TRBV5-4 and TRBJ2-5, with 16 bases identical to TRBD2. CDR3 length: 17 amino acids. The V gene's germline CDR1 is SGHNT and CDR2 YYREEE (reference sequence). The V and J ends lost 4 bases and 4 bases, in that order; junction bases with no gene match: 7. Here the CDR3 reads CASSLRGTSGRGETQYF. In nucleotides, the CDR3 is TGTGCCAGCAGCCTAAGAGGGACTAGCGGGAGGGGAGAGACCCAGTACTTC.

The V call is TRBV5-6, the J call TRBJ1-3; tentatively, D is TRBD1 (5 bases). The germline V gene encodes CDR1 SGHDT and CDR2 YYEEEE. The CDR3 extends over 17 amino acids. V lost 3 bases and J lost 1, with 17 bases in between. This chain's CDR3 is CASSSRGTRTSGNTIYF. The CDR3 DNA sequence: TGTGCCAGCAGCTCCCGGGGCACCAGAACTTCTGGAAACACCATATATTTT.